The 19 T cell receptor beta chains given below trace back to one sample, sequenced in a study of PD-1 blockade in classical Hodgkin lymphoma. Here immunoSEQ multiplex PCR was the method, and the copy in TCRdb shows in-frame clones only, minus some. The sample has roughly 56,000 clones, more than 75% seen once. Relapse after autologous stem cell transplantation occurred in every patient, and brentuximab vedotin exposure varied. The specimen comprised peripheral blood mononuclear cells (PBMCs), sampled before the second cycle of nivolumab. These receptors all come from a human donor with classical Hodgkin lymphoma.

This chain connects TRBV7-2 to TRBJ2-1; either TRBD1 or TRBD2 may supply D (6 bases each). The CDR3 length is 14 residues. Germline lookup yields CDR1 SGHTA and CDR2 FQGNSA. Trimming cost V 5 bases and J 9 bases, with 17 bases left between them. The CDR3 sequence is CASSGSAGGIEQFF. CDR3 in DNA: TGTGCCAGCAGCGGCTCCGCCGGGGGCATTGAGCAGTTCTTC.

Here the CDR3 DNA reads TGTGCCAGCAGCTCGGGACAGGGAGTTAATGAGCAGTTCTTC. Its translation is CASSSGQGVNEQFF. The rearrangement joins TRBV6-6 to TRBJ2-1; 9 nucleotides align to TRBD1. The trim removed 6 bases at V and 7 bases at J, leaving 7 bases unmatched. The CDR3 contains 14 residues. Germline V CDR1 and CDR2: MNHNY, SVGAGI (reference sequence).

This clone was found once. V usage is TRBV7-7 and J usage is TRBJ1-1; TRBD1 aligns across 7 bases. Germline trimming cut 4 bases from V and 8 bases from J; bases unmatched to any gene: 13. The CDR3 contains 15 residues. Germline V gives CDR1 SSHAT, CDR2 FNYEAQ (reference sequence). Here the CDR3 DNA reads TGTGCCAGCAGCTCACAGGGGACACAACCATCCGAAGCTTTCTTT. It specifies CASSSQGTQPSEAFF.

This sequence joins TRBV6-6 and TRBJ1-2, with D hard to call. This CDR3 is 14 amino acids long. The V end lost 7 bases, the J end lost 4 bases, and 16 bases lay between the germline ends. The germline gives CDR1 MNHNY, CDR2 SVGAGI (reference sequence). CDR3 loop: CASTPSGGGYGYTF. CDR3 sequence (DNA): TGTGCCAGCACCCCCTCGGGCGGCGGCTATGGCTACACCTTC.

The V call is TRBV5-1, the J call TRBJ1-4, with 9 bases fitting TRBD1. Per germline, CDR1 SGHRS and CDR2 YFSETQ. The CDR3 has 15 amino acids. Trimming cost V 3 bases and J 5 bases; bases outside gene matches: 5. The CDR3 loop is CASSSGTGPNEKLFF. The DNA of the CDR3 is TGCGCCAGCAGCTCCGGGACAGGGCCCAATGAAAAACTGTTTTTT.

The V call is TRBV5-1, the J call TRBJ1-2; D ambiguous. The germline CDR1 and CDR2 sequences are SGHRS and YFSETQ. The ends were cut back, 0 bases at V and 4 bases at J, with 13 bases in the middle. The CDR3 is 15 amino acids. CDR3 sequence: CASSLGPPDLYGYTF. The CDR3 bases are TGCGCCAGCAGCTTGGGACCCCCAGATCTCTATGGCTACACCTTC.

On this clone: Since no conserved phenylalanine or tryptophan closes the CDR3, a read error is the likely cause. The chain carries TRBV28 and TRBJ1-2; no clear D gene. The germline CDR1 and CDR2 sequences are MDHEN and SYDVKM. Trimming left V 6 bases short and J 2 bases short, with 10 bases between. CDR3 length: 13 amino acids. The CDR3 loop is CASSQDGNYGYTL. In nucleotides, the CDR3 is TGTGCCAGCAGCCAGGACGGAAACTATGGCTACACCCTC.

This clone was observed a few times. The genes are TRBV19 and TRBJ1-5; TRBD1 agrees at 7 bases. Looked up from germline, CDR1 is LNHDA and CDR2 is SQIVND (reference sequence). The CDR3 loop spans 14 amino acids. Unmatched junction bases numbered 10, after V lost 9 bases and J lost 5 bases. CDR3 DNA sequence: TGTGCCAGACGGGACAGTTGGTTCGATCAGCCCCAGCATTTT. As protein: CARRDSWFDQPQHF.

The CDR3 DNA follows: TGTGCCAGCGACAGGGGGGCTAATGAAAAACTGTTTTTT. Translation: CASDRGANEKLFF. The chain carries TRBV6-6 and TRBJ1-4, with TRBD1 matching 9 bases. CDR3 length: 13 residues. Germline V CDR1 and CDR2: MNHNY, SVGAGI (reference sequence). J lost 3 bases, V lost 8 bases, and 1 base had no gene match.

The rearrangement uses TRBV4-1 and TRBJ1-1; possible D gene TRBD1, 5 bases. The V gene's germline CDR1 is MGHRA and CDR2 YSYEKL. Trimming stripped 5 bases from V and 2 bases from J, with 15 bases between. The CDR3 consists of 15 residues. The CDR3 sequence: CASSSHPDRNTEAFF. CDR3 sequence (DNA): TGCGCCAGCAGCTCCCACCCCGACAGAAACACTGAAGCTTTCTTT.

The CDR3 bases are TGTGCCACCTGGGAGGGGTACCCAAACACTGAAGCTTTCTTT. Protein product: CATWEGYPNTEAFF. The chain links TRBV27 to TRBJ1-1, with D maybe TRBD1 (5 bases). The CDR3 has 14 amino acids. The V end lost 10 bases, the J end lost 2 bases, and 17 bases lay between the germline ends. Germline loops: CDR1 MNHEY, CDR2 SMNVEV (reference sequence).

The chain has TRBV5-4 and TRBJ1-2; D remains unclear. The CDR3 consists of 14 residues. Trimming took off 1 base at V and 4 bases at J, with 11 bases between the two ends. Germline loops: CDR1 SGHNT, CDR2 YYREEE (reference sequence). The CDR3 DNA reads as TGTGCCAGCAGCTTGTTAGGGAGAGCCTATGGCTACACCTTC. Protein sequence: CASSLLGRAYGYTF.

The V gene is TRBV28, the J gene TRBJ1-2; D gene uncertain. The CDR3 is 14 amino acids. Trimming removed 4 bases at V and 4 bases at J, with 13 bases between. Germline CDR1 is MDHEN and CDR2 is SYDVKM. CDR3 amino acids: CASSSGEGIYGYTF. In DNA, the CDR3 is TGTGCCAGCAGTTCAGGAGAAGGGATCTATGGCTACACCTTC.

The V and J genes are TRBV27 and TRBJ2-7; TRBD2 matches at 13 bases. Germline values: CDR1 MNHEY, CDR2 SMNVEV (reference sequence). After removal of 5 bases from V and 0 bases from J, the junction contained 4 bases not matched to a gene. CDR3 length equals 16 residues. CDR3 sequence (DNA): TGTGCCAGCAGTCCGGGGACTAGCGGGGCCTCCTACGAGCAGTACTTC. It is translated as CASSPGTSGASYEQYF.

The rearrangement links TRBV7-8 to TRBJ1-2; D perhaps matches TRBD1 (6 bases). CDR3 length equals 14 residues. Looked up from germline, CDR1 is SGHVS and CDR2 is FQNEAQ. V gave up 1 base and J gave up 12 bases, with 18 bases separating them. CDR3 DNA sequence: TGTGCCAGCAGCTTAGGGGGGCCCCTCCGACCCGACACCTTC. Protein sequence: CASSLGGPLRPDTF. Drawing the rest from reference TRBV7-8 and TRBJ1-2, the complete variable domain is GAGVSQSPRYKVAKRGQDVALRCDPISGHVSLFWYQQALGQGPEFLTYFQNEAQLDKSGLPSDRFFAERPEGSVSTLKIQRTQQEDSAVYLCASSLGGPLRPDTFGSGTRLTVV.

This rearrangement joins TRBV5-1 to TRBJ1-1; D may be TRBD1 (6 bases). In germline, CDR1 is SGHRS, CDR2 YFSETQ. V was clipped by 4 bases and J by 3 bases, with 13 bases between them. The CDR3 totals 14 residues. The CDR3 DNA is TGCGCCAGCAGCGATGGGGGGGCGGACACTGAAGCTTTCTTT. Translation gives CASSDGGADTEAFF.

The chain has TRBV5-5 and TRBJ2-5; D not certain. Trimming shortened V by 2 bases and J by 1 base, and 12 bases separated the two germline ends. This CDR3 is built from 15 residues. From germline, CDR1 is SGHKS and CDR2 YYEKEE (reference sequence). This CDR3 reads CASSLVLAGQETQYF. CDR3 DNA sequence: TGTGCCAGCAGCTTAGTATTGGCAGGCCAAGAGACCCAGTACTTC.

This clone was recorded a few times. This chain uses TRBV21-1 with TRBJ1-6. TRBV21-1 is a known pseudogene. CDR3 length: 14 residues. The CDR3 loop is CASSLRGGNSPLHF. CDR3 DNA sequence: TGTGCCAGCAGTCTCAGGGGGGGGAATTCACCCCTCCACTTT.

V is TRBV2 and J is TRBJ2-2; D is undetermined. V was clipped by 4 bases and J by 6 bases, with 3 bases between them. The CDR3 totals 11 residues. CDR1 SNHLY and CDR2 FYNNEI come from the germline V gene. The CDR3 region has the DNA TGTGCCAGCAGTGTAGCCGGGGAGCTGTTTTTT. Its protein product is CASSVAGELFF.